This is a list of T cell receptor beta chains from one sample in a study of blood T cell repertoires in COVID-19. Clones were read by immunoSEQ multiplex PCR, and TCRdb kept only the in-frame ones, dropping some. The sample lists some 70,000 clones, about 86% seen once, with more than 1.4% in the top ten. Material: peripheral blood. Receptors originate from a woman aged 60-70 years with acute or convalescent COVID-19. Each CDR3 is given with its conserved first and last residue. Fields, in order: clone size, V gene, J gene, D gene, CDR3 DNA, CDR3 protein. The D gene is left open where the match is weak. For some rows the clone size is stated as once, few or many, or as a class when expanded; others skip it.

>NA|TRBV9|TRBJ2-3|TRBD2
TGTGCCAGCAGCGCGCCTAGCGGGAGGAAGGATACGCAGTATTTT
CASSAPSGRKDTQYF
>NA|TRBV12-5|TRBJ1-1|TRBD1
TGTGCTAGTGATACGATCGGTAGGGACAGGGGGCGTGACAGGGACACTGAAGCTTTCTTT
CASDTIGRDRGRDRDTEAFF
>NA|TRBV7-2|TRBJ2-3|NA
TGTGCCAGCAGCTTAGCAGGGACAAGCCGCACAGATACGCAGTATTTT
CASSLAGTSRTDTQYF
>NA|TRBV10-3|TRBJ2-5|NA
TGTGCCATCAGTGGGGGCAGTGGTGAGACCCAGTACTTC
CAISGGSGETQYF
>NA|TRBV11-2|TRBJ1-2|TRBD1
TGTGCCAGCAGCCAACCGGGACAGGGTTTGGATGGCTACACCTTC
CASSQPGQGLDGYTF
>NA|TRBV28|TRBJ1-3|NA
TGTGCCAGCAGTCCACTTAACTCTGGAAACACCATATATTTT
CASSPLNSGNTIYF
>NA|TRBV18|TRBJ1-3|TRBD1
TGTGCCAGCTCATCGTCGAAGGGGGCGGCTGGAAACACCATATATTTT
CASSSSKGAAGNTIYF
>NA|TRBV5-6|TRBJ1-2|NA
TGTGCCAGCAGCTTGGTTGGCAGGTCTAACTATGGCTACACCTTC
CASSLVGRSNYGYTF
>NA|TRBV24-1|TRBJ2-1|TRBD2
TGTGCCACCAGTGAGCCTGGACTAGCGGGGAACAATGAGCAGTTCTTC
CATSEPGLAGNNEQFF
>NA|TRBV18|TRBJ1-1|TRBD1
TGTGCCAGCTCACCGGACAGGGGGAACACTGAAGCTTTCTTT
CASSPDRGNTEAFF
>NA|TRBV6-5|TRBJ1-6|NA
TGTGCCAGCAGTTACTCAGGGGATGGGCGTAATTCACCCCTCCACTTT
CASSYSGDGRNSPLHF
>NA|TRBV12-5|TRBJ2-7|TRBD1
TGTGCTAGTGACAAGGGGACAGGGGTCCACGAGCAGTACTTC
CASDKGTGVHEQYF
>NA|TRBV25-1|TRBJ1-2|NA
TGTGCCAGCAGTGAGGGCACTCCCTATGGCTACACCTTC
CASSEGTPYGYTF
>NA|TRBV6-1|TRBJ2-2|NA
TGTGCCAGCAGTGAACAGCGTATGACCGGGGAGCTGTTTTTT
CASSEQRMTGELFF
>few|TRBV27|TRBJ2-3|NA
TGTGCCAGCAGCCTGGGAGTGCGGTACACAGATACGCAGTATTTT
CASSLGVRYTDTQYF
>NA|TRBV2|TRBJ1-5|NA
TGTGCCAGCACGCTACAGGGACCCCCTCGGAGCAATCAGCCCCAGCATTTT
CASTLQGPPRSNQPQHF
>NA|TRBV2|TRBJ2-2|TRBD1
TGTGCCAGCAGAGACCGACAGGGCGCCGGGGAGCTGTTTTTT
CASRDRQGAGELFF
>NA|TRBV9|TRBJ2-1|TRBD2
TGTGCCAGCAGCGTATCGGGGGGGCCTTACAATGAGCAGTTCTTC
CASSVSGGPYNEQFF
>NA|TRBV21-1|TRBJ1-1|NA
TGTGCCAGCAGCAAAAGGGACAGACACTCCACTGAAGCTTTCTTT
CASSKRDRHSTEAFF
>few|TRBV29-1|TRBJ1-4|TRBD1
TGCAGCGTCTTCGACAGGGCAACTAATGAAAAACTGTTTTTT
CSVFDRATNEKLFF
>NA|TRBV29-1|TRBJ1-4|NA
TGCAGCGTACCTGGTCCTTCTCTAGAAAAACTGTTTTTT
CSVPGPSLEKLFF
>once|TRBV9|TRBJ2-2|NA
TGTGCCAGCAGCGTAGAGTCACAGGCCGGGGAGCTGTTTTTT
CASSVESQAGELFF
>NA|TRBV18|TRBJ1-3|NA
TGTGCCAGCTCAACTCGAGGCCGCAACCCGGACACCATATATTTT
CASSTRGRNPDTIYF
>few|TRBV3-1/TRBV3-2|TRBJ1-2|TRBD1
TGTGCCAGCAGCCTAAACAGGGGGCCTTCAGCTAACTATGGCTACACCTTC
CASSLNRGPSANYGYTF
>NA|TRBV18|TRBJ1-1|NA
TGTGCCAGCTCACCCCGCCGGGGAATGAACACTGAAGCTTTCTTT
CASSPRRGMNTEAFF
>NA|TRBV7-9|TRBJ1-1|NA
TGTGCCAGCAGCTTTTCTTTACAGGGGAACACTGAAGCTTTCTTT
CASSFSLQGNTEAFF
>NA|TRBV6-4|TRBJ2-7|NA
TGTGCCACTGTATCGAAGACAGGTTTCTCCTACGAGCAGTACTTC
CATVSKTGFSYEQYF
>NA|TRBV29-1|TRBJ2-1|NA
TGCAGCGTTGTAGGGGGGGGCTCCTACAATGAGCAGTTCTTC
CSVVGGGSYNEQFF
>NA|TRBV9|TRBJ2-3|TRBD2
TGTGCCAGCAGCGTAGTACTTGCGGGGGGAACAGATACGCAGTATTTT
CASSVVLAGGTDTQYF
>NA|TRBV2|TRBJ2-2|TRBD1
TGTGCCAGCAGCCGGGACAGGGGGCACGGCGGGGAGCTGTTTTTT
CASSRDRGHGGELFF
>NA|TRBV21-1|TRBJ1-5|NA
TGTGCCAGCGGGATTAACAGGGGCGCTGTCGATCAGCCCCAGCATTTT
CASGINRGAVDQPQHF
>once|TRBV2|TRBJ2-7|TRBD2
TGTGCCACCAGGAGGAGCGGGGCTGGACGGAACGAGCAGTACTTC
CATRRSGAGRNEQYF
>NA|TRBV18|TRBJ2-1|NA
TGTGCCAGCTCAGAACAGGGTATCTCCTACAATGAGCAGTTCTTC
CASSEQGISYNEQFF
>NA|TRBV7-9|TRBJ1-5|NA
TGTGCCAGCAGCTTAGCGATAAGAGGGGCGGGGAGCAATCAGCCCCAGCATTTT
CASSLAIRGAGSNQPQHF
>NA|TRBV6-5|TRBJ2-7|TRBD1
TGTGCCAGCAGGGAGGTGGGGACAGGGTATCGGGAGCAGTACTTC
CASREVGTGYREQYF
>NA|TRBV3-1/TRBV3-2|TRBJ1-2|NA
TGTGCCAGCAGCCAAGGCGGCCAGACAGGCTATGGCTACACCTTC
CASSQGGQTGYGYTF
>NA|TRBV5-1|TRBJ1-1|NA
TGCGCCAGCAGCTTGGCTACAGGGTCGCCGAACACTGAAGCTTTCTTT
CASSLATGSPNTEAFF
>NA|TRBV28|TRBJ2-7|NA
TGTGCCAGCAGTTTGATACTGACGGGAACCTACGAGCAGTACTTC
CASSLILTGTYEQYF
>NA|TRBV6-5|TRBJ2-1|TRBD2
TGTGCCAGCAGAGGAGCGGGAAGTGACTACAATGAGCAGTTCTTC
CASRGAGSDYNEQFF
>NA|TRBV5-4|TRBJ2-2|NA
TGTGCCAGCAGCCTAAACACCGGGGAGCTGTTTTTT
CASSLNTGELFF